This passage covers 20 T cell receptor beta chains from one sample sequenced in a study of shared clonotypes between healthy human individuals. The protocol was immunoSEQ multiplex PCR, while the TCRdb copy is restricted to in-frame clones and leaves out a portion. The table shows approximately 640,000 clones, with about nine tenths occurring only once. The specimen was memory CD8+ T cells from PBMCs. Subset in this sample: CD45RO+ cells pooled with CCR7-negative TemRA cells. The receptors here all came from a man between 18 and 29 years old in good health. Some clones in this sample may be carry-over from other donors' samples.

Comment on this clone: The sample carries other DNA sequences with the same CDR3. In DNA, the CDR3 is TGTGCCATCAGTCCAGGCTACGAGCAGTACTTC. Its protein is CAISPGYEQYF. The chain recombines TRBV10-3 with TRBJ2-7; D ambiguous. Germline CDR1 ENHRY, CDR2 SYGVKD. V was pared by 5 bases and J by 3 bases, with 5 bases between. The length of the CDR3 is 11 residues.

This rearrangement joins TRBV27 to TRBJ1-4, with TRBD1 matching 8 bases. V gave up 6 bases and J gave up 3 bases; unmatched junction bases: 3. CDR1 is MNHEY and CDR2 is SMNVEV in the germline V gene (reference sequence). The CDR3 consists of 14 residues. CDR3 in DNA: TGTGCCAGCAGACTCAGGGGGCCTAATGAAAAACTGTTTTTT. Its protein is CASRLRGPNEKLFF.

The CDR3 coding sequence is TGTGCCAGCAGGCTGGATGGCGGGGAGTCCTACGAGCAGTACTTC. Its translation is CASRLDGGESYEQYF. The V gene is TRBV27, the J gene TRBJ2-7, with a tentative D call TRBD2 (6 bases). CDR1 and CDR2 from the germline V gene are MNHEY and SMNVEV (reference sequence). The germline V and J ends were trimmed by 6 bases and 1 base, with 16 bases remaining between them. The CDR3 spans 15 residues.

The chain's CDR3 is CASSSGTRINEQFF. The CDR3, as DNA: TGTGCCAGCAGCTCCGGGACGAGAATTAATGAGCAGTTCTTC. The gene calls are TRBV7-9 and TRBJ2-1; D tentatively fits TRBD1 or TRBD2 (5 bases each). Germline CDR1 is SEHNR and CDR2 is FQNEAQ (reference sequence). This CDR3 is 14 amino acids long. V lost 4 bases and J lost 7, with 14 bases in between.

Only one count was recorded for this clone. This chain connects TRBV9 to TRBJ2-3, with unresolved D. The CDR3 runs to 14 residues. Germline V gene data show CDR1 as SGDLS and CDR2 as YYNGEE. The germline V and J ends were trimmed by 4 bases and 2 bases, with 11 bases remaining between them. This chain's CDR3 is CASSSHGATDTQYF. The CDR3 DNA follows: TGTGCCAGCAGCTCACACGGAGCCACAGATACGCAGTATTTT.

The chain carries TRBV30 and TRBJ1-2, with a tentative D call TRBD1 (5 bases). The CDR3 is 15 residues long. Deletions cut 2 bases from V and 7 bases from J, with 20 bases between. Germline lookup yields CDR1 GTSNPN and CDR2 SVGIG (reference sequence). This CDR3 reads CAWSLTGGGAAGYTF. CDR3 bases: TGTGCCTGGAGTTTGACGGGGGGGGGAGCCGCTGGCTACACCTTC.

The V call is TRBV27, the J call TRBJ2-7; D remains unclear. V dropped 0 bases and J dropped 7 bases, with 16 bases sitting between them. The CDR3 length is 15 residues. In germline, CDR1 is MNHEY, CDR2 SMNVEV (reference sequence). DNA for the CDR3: TGTGCCAGCAGTTTATCTCGTCTCGGGCAGATAGAGCAGTACTTC. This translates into CASSLSRLGQIEQYF.

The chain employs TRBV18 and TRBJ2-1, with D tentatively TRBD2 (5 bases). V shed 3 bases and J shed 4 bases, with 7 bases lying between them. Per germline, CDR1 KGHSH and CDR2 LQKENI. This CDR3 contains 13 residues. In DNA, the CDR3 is TGTGCCAGCTCACCTACGGGGTACAATGAGCAGTTCTTC. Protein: CASSPTGYNEQFF. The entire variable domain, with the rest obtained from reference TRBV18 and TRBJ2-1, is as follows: NAGVMQNPRHLVRRRGQEARLRCSPMKGHSHVYWYRQLPEEGLKFMVYLQKENIIDESGMPKERFSAEFPKEGPSILRIQQVVRGDSAAYFCASSPTGYNEQFFGPGTRLTVL.

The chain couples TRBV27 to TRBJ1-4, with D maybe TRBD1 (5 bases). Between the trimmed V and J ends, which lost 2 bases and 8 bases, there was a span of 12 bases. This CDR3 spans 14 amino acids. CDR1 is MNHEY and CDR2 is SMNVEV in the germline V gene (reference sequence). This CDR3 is CASSLGGVGEKLFF. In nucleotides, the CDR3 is TGTGCCAGCAGTTTAGGGGGGGTGGGGGAAAAACTGTTTTTT.

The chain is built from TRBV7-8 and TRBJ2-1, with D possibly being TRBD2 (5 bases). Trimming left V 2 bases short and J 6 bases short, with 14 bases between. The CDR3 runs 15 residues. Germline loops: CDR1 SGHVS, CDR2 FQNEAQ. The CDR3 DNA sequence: TGTGCCAGCAGCTTACCCGGGCTAGCAGTCAATGAGCAGTTCTTC. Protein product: CASSLPGLAVNEQFF.

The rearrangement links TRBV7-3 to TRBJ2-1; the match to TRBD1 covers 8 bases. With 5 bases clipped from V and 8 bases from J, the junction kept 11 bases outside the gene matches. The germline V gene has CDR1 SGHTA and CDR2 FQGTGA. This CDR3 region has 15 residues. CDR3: CASSLDRGAGHEQFF. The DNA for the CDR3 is TGTGCCAGCAGCCTAGACAGGGGAGCGGGTCATGAGCAGTTCTTC.

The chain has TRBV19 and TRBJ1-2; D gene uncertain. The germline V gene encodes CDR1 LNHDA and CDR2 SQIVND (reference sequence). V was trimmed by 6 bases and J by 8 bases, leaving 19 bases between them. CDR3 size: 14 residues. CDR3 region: CASSFRTAAVGYTF. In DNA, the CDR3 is TGTGCCAGTAGCTTCCGGACGGCTGCAGTCGGCTACACCTTC.

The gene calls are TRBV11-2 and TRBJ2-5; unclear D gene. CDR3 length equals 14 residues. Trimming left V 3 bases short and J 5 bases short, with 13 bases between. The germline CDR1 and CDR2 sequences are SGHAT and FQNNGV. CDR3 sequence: CASSFNAPAETQYF. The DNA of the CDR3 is TGTGCCAGCAGCTTTAACGCCCCGGCGGAGACCCAGTACTTC.

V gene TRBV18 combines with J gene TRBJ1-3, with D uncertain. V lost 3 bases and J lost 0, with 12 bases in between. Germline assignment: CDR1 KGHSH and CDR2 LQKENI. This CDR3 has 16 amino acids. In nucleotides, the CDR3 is TGTGCCAGCTCACCGGTAGAATTTAGCTCTGGAAACACCATATATTTT. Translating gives CASSPVEFSSGNTIYF.

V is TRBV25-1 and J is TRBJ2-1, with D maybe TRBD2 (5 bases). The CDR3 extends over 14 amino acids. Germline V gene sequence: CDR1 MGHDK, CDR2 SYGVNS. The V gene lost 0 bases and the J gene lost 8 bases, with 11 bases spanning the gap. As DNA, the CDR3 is TGTGCCAGCAGTGAATATCGGGAACTGGATGAGCAGTTCTTC. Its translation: CASSEYRELDEQFF.

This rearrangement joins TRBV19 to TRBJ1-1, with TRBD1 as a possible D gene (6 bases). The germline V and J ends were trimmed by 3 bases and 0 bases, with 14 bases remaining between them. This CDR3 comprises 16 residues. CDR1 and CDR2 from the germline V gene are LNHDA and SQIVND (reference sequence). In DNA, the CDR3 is TGTGCCAGTAGTATCTGGGGGGCGCCCCTGAACACTGAAGCTTTCTTT. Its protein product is CASSIWGAPLNTEAFF. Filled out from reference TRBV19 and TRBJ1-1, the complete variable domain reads DGGITQSPKYLFRKEGQNVTLSCEQNLNHDAMYWYRQDPGQGLRLIYYSQIVNDFQKGDIAEGYSVSREKKESFPLTVTSAQKNPTAFYLCASSIWGAPLNTEAFFGQGTRLTVV.

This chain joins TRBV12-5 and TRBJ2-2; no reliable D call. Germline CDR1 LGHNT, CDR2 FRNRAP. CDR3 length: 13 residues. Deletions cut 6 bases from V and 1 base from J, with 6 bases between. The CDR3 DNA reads TGTGCTAGTGGACACGAGAACACCGGGGAGCTGTTTTTT. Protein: CASGHENTGELFF.

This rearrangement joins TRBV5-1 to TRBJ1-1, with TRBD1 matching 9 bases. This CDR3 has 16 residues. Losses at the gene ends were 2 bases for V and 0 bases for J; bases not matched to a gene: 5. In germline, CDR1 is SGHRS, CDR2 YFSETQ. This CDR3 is CASSLLQGALNTEAFF. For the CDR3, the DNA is TGCGCCAGCAGCTTATTACAGGGGGCCCTGAACACTGAAGCTTTCTTT.

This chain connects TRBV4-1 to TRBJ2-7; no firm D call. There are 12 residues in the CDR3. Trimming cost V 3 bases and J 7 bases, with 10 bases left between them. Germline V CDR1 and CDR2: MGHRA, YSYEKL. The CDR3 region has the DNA TGCGCCAGCAGCCAGGCGTGGGGAGAGCAGTACTTC. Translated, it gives CASSQAWGEQYF.

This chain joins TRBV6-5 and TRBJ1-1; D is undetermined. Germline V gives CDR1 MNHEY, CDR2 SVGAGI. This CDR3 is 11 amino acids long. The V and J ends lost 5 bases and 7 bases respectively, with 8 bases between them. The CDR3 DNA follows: TGTGCCAGCAGTGAAGGTAATGAAGCTTTCTTT. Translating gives CASSEGNEAFF.